The clone carrying this TCR beta chain appeared once. The CDR3 loop spans 12 amino acids. Germline V gene sequence: CDR1 KGHSH, CDR2 LQKENI. V gave up 6 bases and J gave up 5 bases, with 11 bases separating them. This table comes from immunoSEQ multiplex PCR, and its TCRdb copy is limited to in-frame clones, with some not included. The repertoire has approximately 190,000 clones, about 86% of them found once; the top ten carry roughly 7%. This record belongs to a study of blood T cell repertoires in COVID-19. The sample comprised PBMCs or T cells enriched from blood (not recorded which). This sequence originates from a middle-aged man who had recovered from COVID-19. This rearrangement joins TRBV18 to TRBJ2-7; TRBD1 is a possible D gene (5 bases). The DNA of the CDR3 is TGTGCCAGCTCTCAGGGCCCCAACGAGCAGTACTTC. Translating it yields CASSQGPNEQYF.